Listed below are T cell receptor beta chains from one sample, sequenced in a study of beta chain features in type 1 diabetes. Some clones are missing from TCRdb's copy, which holds only in-frame ones; the method was immunoSEQ multiplex PCR. The repertoire holds approximately 250,000 clones, with 24% as singletons. Sequenced sample: naive CD4+ T cells from blood. Receptors originate from a woman aged 30 to 39 with type 1 diabetes. The CDR3 runs from the conserved cysteine through the conserved F or W. Each record gives: J gene, clone size, V gene, D gene, CDR3 DNA, CDR3 protein. The D gene is left open where the match is weak. Size is omitted from some rows. Given values are once, few, many or a class for expanded clones.

j_call: TRBJ2-3
clone_size: -
v_call: TRBV18
d_call: -
cdr3_nt: TGTGCCAGCTCACCAGGGGCCACAGATACGCAGTATTTT
cdr3_aa: CASSPGATDTQYF

j_call: TRBJ1-2
clone_size: -
v_call: TRBV29-1
d_call: -
cdr3_nt: TGCAGCTTTCTTGACAGTAACTATGGCTACACCTTC
cdr3_aa: CSFLDSNYGYTF

j_call: TRBJ1-1
clone_size: -
v_call: TRBV29-1
d_call: -
cdr3_nt: TGCAGCGTTGGCAGGGCCAGCACTGAAGCTTTCTTT
cdr3_aa: CSVGRASTEAFF

j_call: TRBJ2-1
clone_size: -
v_call: TRBV1
d_call: -
cdr3_nt: TGCACCAGCAGCCATGATAGCGGACCTCCGGACAATGAGCAGTTCTTC
cdr3_aa: CTSSHDSGPPDNEQFF

j_call: TRBJ2-1
clone_size: -
v_call: TRBV7-9
d_call: -
cdr3_nt: TGTGCCAGCAGCCCGGATATTCGGACAGAGCAGTTCTTC
cdr3_aa: CASSPDIRTEQFF

j_call: TRBJ2-1
clone_size: -
v_call: TRBV7-9
d_call: -
cdr3_nt: TGTGCCAGCAGCTTCCTTACAAGGGGAAATGAGCAGTTCTTC
cdr3_aa: CASSFLTRGNEQFF

j_call: TRBJ2-5
clone_size: -
v_call: TRBV7-2
d_call: TRBD2
cdr3_nt: TGTGCCAGCAGCTTAACGGGAGGGATTCAAGAGACCCAGTACTTC
cdr3_aa: CASSLTGGIQETQYF

j_call: TRBJ2-3
clone_size: few
v_call: TRBV4-1
d_call: -
cdr3_nt: TGCGCCAGCAGCCAAGTCGGGGCAGGGAGGACAGATACGCAGTATTTT
cdr3_aa: CASSQVGAGRTDTQYF

j_call: TRBJ2-1
clone_size: few
v_call: TRBV10-3
d_call: -
cdr3_nt: TGTGCCATCAGATATTACAATGAGCAGTTCTTC
cdr3_aa: CAIRYYNEQFF

j_call: TRBJ2-3
clone_size: -
v_call: TRBV5-1
d_call: TRBD1
cdr3_nt: TGCGCCAGCAGCTTGGGGGGGACAGGAGATACGCAGTATTTT
cdr3_aa: CASSLGGTGDTQYF

j_call: TRBJ2-1
clone_size: -
v_call: TRBV4-1
d_call: TRBD2
cdr3_nt: TGCGCCAGCAGCCAAGGGGGGAGCGGGGTAAATGAGCAGTTCTTC
cdr3_aa: CASSQGGSGVNEQFF

j_call: TRBJ2-5
clone_size: few
v_call: TRBV29-1
d_call: -
cdr3_nt: TGCAGCGTCGCGGACAACCAAGAGACCCAGTACTTC
cdr3_aa: CSVADNQETQYF

j_call: TRBJ1-4
clone_size: -
v_call: TRBV15
d_call: -
cdr3_nt: TGTGCCACCAGCAACGAGGCAACTAATGAAAAACTGTTTTTT
cdr3_aa: CATSNEATNEKLFF

j_call: TRBJ1-5
clone_size: few
v_call: TRBV6-5
d_call: -
cdr3_nt: TGTGCCAGCAGTTTACAGGGAGCTAATCAGCCCCAGCATTTT
cdr3_aa: CASSLQGANQPQHF

j_call: TRBJ2-1
clone_size: few
v_call: TRBV7-9
d_call: -
cdr3_nt: TGTGCCAGCAGGCTCCCTAACGGGAATGAGCAGTTCTTC
cdr3_aa: CASRLPNGNEQFF

j_call: TRBJ2-6
clone_size: few
v_call: TRBV30
d_call: -
cdr3_nt: TGTGCCTGGAGTTACTCTGGGGCCAACGTCCTGACTTTC
cdr3_aa: CAWSYSGANVLTF

j_call: TRBJ2-1
clone_size: -
v_call: TRBV10-3
d_call: TRBD1
cdr3_nt: TGTGCCGCCACGGCGGGACAGGCCTACAATGAGCAGTTCTTC
cdr3_aa: CAATAGQAYNEQFF

j_call: TRBJ1-5
clone_size: -
v_call: TRBV19
d_call: TRBD1
cdr3_nt: TGTGCCAGTAGTAACCTTGGACAGGGGAGCGGTCAGCCCCAGCATTTT
cdr3_aa: CASSNLGQGSGQPQHF

j_call: TRBJ2-1
clone_size: -
v_call: TRBV7-3
d_call: TRBD2
cdr3_nt: TGTGCCAGCAGCTCCGGGACTAGTATAAATGAGCAGTTCTTC
cdr3_aa: CASSSGTSINEQFF

j_call: TRBJ2-3
clone_size: -
v_call: TRBV25-1
d_call: TRBD1
cdr3_nt: TGTGCCAGCAGCCACCGGGACAGGCACACAGATACGCAGTATTTT
cdr3_aa: CASSHRDRHTDTQYF

j_call: TRBJ1-2
clone_size: few
v_call: TRBV28
d_call: -
cdr3_nt: TGTGCCAGCAGCATGGAGCGGACGTATGGCTACACCTTC
cdr3_aa: CASSMERTYGYTF

j_call: TRBJ2-7
clone_size: -
v_call: TRBV7-9
d_call: -
cdr3_nt: TGTGCCAGCAGCTTATCAGCCTACGAGCAGTACTTC
cdr3_aa: CASSLSAYEQYF

j_call: TRBJ2-1
clone_size: few
v_call: TRBV5-1
d_call: TRBD2
cdr3_nt: TGCGCCAGCAGCTTGCCAGCCGTCGGGGGGAATGAGCAGTTCTTC
cdr3_aa: CASSLPAVGGNEQFF

j_call: TRBJ2-5
clone_size: -
v_call: TRBV10-3
d_call: -
cdr3_nt: TGTGCCGTCCGACAGGACCAAGAGACCCAGTACTTC
cdr3_aa: CAVRQDQETQYF

j_call: TRBJ1-2
clone_size: few
v_call: TRBV19
d_call: TRBD1
cdr3_nt: TGTGCCACAAGACAGGGCGATTATGGCTACACCTTC
cdr3_aa: CATRQGDYGYTF

j_call: TRBJ2-5
clone_size: -
v_call: TRBV6-6
d_call: TRBD1
cdr3_nt: TGTGCCAGCAGCTCCACAGGGGGCCCACAAGAGACCCAGTACTTC
cdr3_aa: CASSSTGGPQETQYF

j_call: TRBJ2-2
clone_size: -
v_call: TRBV29-1
d_call: -
cdr3_nt: TGCAGCGTTCTTCGGGGAAGAAACACCGGGGAGCTGTTTTTT
cdr3_aa: CSVLRGRNTGELFF

j_call: TRBJ2-7
clone_size: few
v_call: TRBV29-1
d_call: -
cdr3_nt: TGCAGCGTTTCCTTCGCCTACGAGCAGTACTTC
cdr3_aa: CSVSFAYEQYF

j_call: TRBJ2-1
clone_size: -
v_call: TRBV5-1
d_call: TRBD2
cdr3_nt: TGCGCCAGCAGCTTGACCGGACCTCCTAGCGGTTACAATGAGCAGTTCTTC
cdr3_aa: CASSLTGPPSGYNEQFF

j_call: TRBJ2-1
clone_size: -
v_call: TRBV4-1
d_call: -
cdr3_nt: TGCGCCAGCAGCCAAATCTCTAATGAGCAGTTCTTC
cdr3_aa: CASSQISNEQFF

j_call: TRBJ1-5
clone_size: few
v_call: TRBV30
d_call: -
cdr3_nt: TGTGCCTGGAGTGTGAGAGGGAATCAGCCCCAGCATTTT
cdr3_aa: CAWSVRGNQPQHF

j_call: TRBJ2-7
clone_size: few
v_call: TRBV28
d_call: TRBD2
cdr3_nt: TGTGCCACCGGGGGACTAACCTACGAGCAGTACTTC
cdr3_aa: CATGGLTYEQYF

j_call: TRBJ2-2
clone_size: few
v_call: TRBV7-9
d_call: TRBD2
cdr3_nt: TGTGCCAGCAGCTTAGGTTCTAGCGGGACCCACACCGGGGAGCTGTTTTTT
cdr3_aa: CASSLGSSGTHTGELFF

j_call: TRBJ1-1
clone_size: few
v_call: TRBV29-1
d_call: TRBD1
cdr3_nt: TGCAGCTCGAGGACAGGGGTAAACACTGAAGCTTTCTTT
cdr3_aa: CSSRTGVNTEAFF

j_call: TRBJ1-5
clone_size: few
v_call: TRBV5-4
d_call: -
cdr3_nt: TGTGCCAGCAGCTTGGCAGGGCTCAATCAGCCCCAGCATTTT
cdr3_aa: CASSLAGLNQPQHF

j_call: TRBJ2-1
clone_size: few
v_call: TRBV19
d_call: TRBD2
cdr3_nt: TGTGCCAGTAGACGACTAGCTGGGACCACTGAGCAGTTCTTC
cdr3_aa: CASRRLAGTTEQFF

j_call: TRBJ2-3
clone_size: few
v_call: TRBV29-1
d_call: -
cdr3_nt: TGTGGGACCCATGAGGTGGCTAGCGGCACAGATACGCAGTATTTT
cdr3_aa: CGTHEVASGTDTQYF

j_call: TRBJ2-3
clone_size: -
v_call: TRBV11-3
d_call: -
cdr3_nt: TGTGCCAGCAGCTTAGATACAGGCACAGATACGCAGTATTTT
cdr3_aa: CASSLDTGTDTQYF

j_call: TRBJ2-3
clone_size: few
v_call: TRBV30
d_call: -
cdr3_nt: TGTGCCTGGAGTGTACTGCTGCGGAGTCGCACAGATACGCAGTATTTT
cdr3_aa: CAWSVLLRSRTDTQYF

j_call: TRBJ2-2
clone_size: -
v_call: TRBV5-1
d_call: -
cdr3_nt: TGCGCCAGCAGCTTGGAGGGGACCGGGGAGCTGTTTTTT
cdr3_aa: CASSLEGTGELFF

j_call: TRBJ2-5
clone_size: -
v_call: TRBV30
d_call: TRBD2
cdr3_nt: TGTGCCTGGGGGGAGGGTCGAGGAGAGACCCAGTACTTC
cdr3_aa: CAWGEGRGETQYF

j_call: TRBJ2-5
clone_size: -
v_call: TRBV4-1
d_call: TRBD1
cdr3_nt: TGCGCCAGCAGCCAACTCCAAAGGGGGCCCTTGGAGACCCAGTACTTC
cdr3_aa: CASSQLQRGPLETQYF

j_call: TRBJ1-5
clone_size: -
v_call: TRBV28
d_call: -
cdr3_nt: TGTGCCAGCCGACTTAGTCCCAATCAGCCCCAGCATTTT
cdr3_aa: CASRLSPNQPQHF

j_call: TRBJ1-2
clone_size: few
v_call: TRBV9
d_call: -
cdr3_nt: TGTGCCAGCAGCGTAGGAGTGACAAAGAACGGCTACACCTTC
cdr3_aa: CASSVGVTKNGYTF

j_call: TRBJ2-5
clone_size: -
v_call: TRBV27
d_call: TRBD1
cdr3_nt: TGTGCCAGCAGCAGTCCCGGGACAGGGGAGGAGACCCAGTACTTC
cdr3_aa: CASSSPGTGEETQYF

j_call: TRBJ1-5
clone_size: few
v_call: TRBV18
d_call: -
cdr3_nt: TGTGCCAGCTCACCAGGTGGACAGAACAATCAGCCCCAGCATTTT
cdr3_aa: CASSPGGQNNQPQHF

j_call: TRBJ2-1
clone_size: -
v_call: TRBV4-1
d_call: TRBD2
cdr3_nt: TGCGCCAGCAGCCAAGATCGGACTAGCGGGAGGGAGCAGTTCTTC
cdr3_aa: CASSQDRTSGREQFF

j_call: TRBJ2-5
clone_size: -
v_call: TRBV5-4
d_call: -
cdr3_nt: TGTGCCAGCAGCTTGTCTCAGGGCGAAGACCACCAGTACTTC
cdr3_aa: CASSLSQGEDHQYF

j_call: TRBJ1-5
clone_size: few
v_call: TRBV19
d_call: TRBD1
cdr3_nt: TGTGCCAGTAGTATGGGCTGGGCAGGGGGGAGTCAGCCCCAGCATTTT
cdr3_aa: CASSMGWAGGSQPQHF

j_call: TRBJ2-1
clone_size: few
v_call: TRBV29-1
d_call: -
cdr3_nt: TGCAGCGTTGAAACGGCAGGGGACAATGAGCAGTTCTTC
cdr3_aa: CSVETAGDNEQFF

j_call: TRBJ2-3
clone_size: few
v_call: TRBV28
d_call: -
cdr3_nt: TGTGCCAGCAACCTGGGGGGGCAGGCCACAGATACGCAGTATTTT
cdr3_aa: CASNLGGQATDTQYF

j_call: TRBJ1-2
clone_size: few
v_call: TRBV19
d_call: -
cdr3_nt: TGTGCCACACTTCTGGGCCCGGCAAGTGGCTACACCTTC
cdr3_aa: CATLLGPASGYTF

j_call: TRBJ2-7
clone_size: -
v_call: TRBV5-1
d_call: -
cdr3_nt: TGCGCCAGCAGCTTGGGTCGGACTCGGTACGAGCAGTACTTC
cdr3_aa: CASSLGRTRYEQYF

j_call: TRBJ2-7
clone_size: -
v_call: TRBV29-1
d_call: -
cdr3_nt: TGCAGCGTCTTGGGATCGGGGGACGAGCAGTACTTC
cdr3_aa: CSVLGSGDEQYF

j_call: TRBJ2-7
clone_size: few
v_call: TRBV10-3
d_call: -
cdr3_nt: TGTGCCACCCACGCGGACAGCTACGAGCAGTACTTC
cdr3_aa: CATHADSYEQYF

j_call: TRBJ1-2
clone_size: -
v_call: TRBV30
d_call: -
cdr3_nt: TGTGCCTGGAGTGTTGGCACCTATGGCTACACCTTC
cdr3_aa: CAWSVGTYGYTF

j_call: TRBJ2-3
clone_size: -
v_call: TRBV28
d_call: -
cdr3_nt: TGTGCCAGCAGTTTTCCCGGCACAGATACGCAGTATTTT
cdr3_aa: CASSFPGTDTQYF

j_call: TRBJ2-3
clone_size: -
v_call: TRBV5-4
d_call: TRBD2
cdr3_nt: TGTGCCAGCAGCTCCGGAGGACTAGCGCCCACAGATACGCAGTATTTT
cdr3_aa: CASSSGGLAPTDTQYF

j_call: TRBJ1-1
clone_size: -
v_call: TRBV27
d_call: -
cdr3_nt: TGTGCCAGCAGTTTTTGGGGGCTCACTGAAGCTTTCTTT
cdr3_aa: CASSFWGLTEAFF

j_call: TRBJ2-1
clone_size: -
v_call: TRBV2
d_call: TRBD2
cdr3_nt: TGTGCCAGCAGCCGACTAGCGGGACGCAATGAGCAGTTCTTC
cdr3_aa: CASSRLAGRNEQFF